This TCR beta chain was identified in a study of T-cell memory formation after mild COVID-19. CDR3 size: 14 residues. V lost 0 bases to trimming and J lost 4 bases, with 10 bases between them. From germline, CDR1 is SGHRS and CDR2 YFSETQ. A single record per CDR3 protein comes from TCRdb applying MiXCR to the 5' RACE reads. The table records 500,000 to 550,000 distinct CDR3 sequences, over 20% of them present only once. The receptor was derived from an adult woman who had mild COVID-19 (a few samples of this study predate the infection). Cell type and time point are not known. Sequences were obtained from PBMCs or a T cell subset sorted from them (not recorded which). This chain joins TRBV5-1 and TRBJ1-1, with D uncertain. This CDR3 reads CASSLGSFGTEAFF. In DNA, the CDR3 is TGCGCCAGCAGCTTGGGGAGTTTTGGCACTGAAGCTTTCTTT.